A single sample is the source of the 2 T cell receptor beta chains below, sequenced in a study of response to subunit inactivated influenza vaccine. From the RT-PCR reads, TCRdb called clonotypes with MiXCR, one entry per CDR3 protein. This sample yields approximately 300,000 distinct CDR3 sequences, of which 22% are seen a single time; about 9.3% belongs to the top ten. Here the sequenced sample was PBMCs from blood, taken about 20 months after vaccination. All receptors come from a man aged 50 to 69 who received an inactivated influenza vaccine.

Only a few counts were recorded for this clonotype. This sequence joins TRBV27 and TRBJ1-1; D is perhaps TRBD1 (5 bases). The CDR3 spans 15 residues. Trimming shortened V by 5 bases and J by 0 bases, and 13 bases separated the two germline ends. CDR1 is MNHEY, CDR2 SMNVEV, per germline (reference sequence). CDR3 in amino acids: CASSPYQGMNTEAFF. The CDR3 DNA reads as TGTGCCAGCAGTCCATACCAGGGTATGAACACTGAAGCTTTCTTT.

J is TRBJ1-1 and V is TRBV14; 7 positions agree with TRBD1. Germline loops: CDR1 SGHDN, CDR2 FVKESK. V lost 3 bases and J lost 5; bases outside the gene matches: 3. The CDR3 runs 13 residues. CDR3 in DNA: TGTGCCAGCAGCCACCTGACAGGGACTGAAGCTTTCTTT. Residues: CASSHLTGTEAFF. The full variable domain, completed using reference TRBV14 and TRBJ1-1, is EAGVTQFPSHSVIEKGQTVTLRCDPISGHDNLYWYRRVMGKEIKFLLHFVKESKQDESGMPNNRFLAERTGGTYSTLKVQPAELEDSGVYFCASSHLTGTEAFFGQGTRLTVV.